A single sample is the source of the 11 T cell receptor beta chains below, sequenced in a study of blood T cell repertoires in COVID-19. The protocol was immunoSEQ multiplex PCR, while the TCRdb copy is restricted to in-frame clones and leaves out a portion. The sample shows some 35,000 clones, around 90% of them seen only once. Sequencing was done on a sample of peripheral blood. The receptor source for this set is a man in his sixties with active COVID-19.

This clone was recorded only once. The chain uses TRBV18 and TRBJ2-5; TRBD2 agrees at 8 bases. V lost 3 bases to trimming and J lost 3 bases; unmatched junction nucleotides: 0. This CDR3 is 13 amino acids long. Germline CDR1 and CDR2: KGHSH and LQKENI. The CDR3 loop is CASSPGLEETQYF. CDR3 coding DNA: TGTGCCAGCTCACCGGGACTAGAAGAGACCCAGTACTTC.

V and J are TRBV30 and TRBJ1-2; 8 bases are shared with TRBD1. The CDR3 contains 12 residues. The junction had 4 bases not matched to a gene; V was cut back by 4 bases and J by 6 bases. Germline CDR1 reads GTSNPN; CDR2 reads SVGIG (reference sequence). This CDR3 reads CAWTAGGDGYTF. DNA of the CDR3: TGTGCCTGGACAGCAGGGGGCGATGGCTACACCTTC.

Only one count was recorded for this clone. The rearrangement links TRBV10-1 to TRBJ2-5; D possibly corresponds to TRBD2 (6 bases). Per germline, CDR1 WNHNN and CDR2 SYGVQD (reference sequence). With 6 bases removed from V and 3 bases from J, the gap between germline ends came to 14 bases. This CDR3 has 14 amino acids. This chain's CDR3 is CASSTGTQKETQYF. DNA of the CDR3: TGCGCCAGCAGCACCGGGACTCAAAAAGAGACCCAGTACTTC.

V and J are TRBV21-1 and TRBJ2-1; the table gives TRBD2 as D, unverified against the DNA. TRBV21-1 corresponds to a pseudogene. The CDR3 spans 17 residues. The CDR3 nucleotides read TGTGCCAGCAGCAAAGGGAGGCCTAGCGGGAAGTTGAATGAGCAGTTCTTC. Its translation: CASSKGRPSGKLNEQFF.

The rearrangement links TRBV10-2 to TRBJ2-1; D is ambiguous. Germline V CDR1 and CDR2: WSHSY, SAAADI. V shed 4 bases and J shed 6 bases, with 10 bases lying between them. The CDR3 sequence is 13 residues long. DNA of the CDR3: TGCGCCAGCAGTGTTTGGCAGATCAATGAGCAGTTCTTC. This encodes CASSVWQINEQFF.

J is TRBJ2-7 and V is TRBV9; 7 nucleotides align to TRBD2. Per the germline V gene, CDR1 is SGDLS and CDR2 is YYNGEE. The junction had 19 bases not matched to a gene; V was cut back by 1 base and J by 3 bases. The CDR3 runs to 19 residues. Written as DNA, the CDR3 is TGTGCCAGCAGCGTAAGGCCGACTAGCACAAGACCCCCCTACTACGAGCAGTACTTC. This gives the protein CASSVRPTSTRPPYYEQYF.

V gene TRBV7-9 combines with J gene TRBJ1-4; 7 nucleotides match TRBD1. V was clipped by 3 bases and J by 7 bases; unmatched bases: 5. The germline gives CDR1 SEHNR, CDR2 FQNEAQ (reference sequence). CDR3 length: 14 residues. In nucleotides, the CDR3 is TGTGCCAGCAGCTTCGGGACAGTAGGTGAAAAACTGTTTTTT. Its translation is CASSFGTVGEKLFF.

The chain joins TRBV28 to TRBJ1-5, with D tentatively TRBD1 (5 bases). V shed 5 bases and J shed 3 bases, with 14 bases lying between them. The germline CDR1 and CDR2 sequences are MDHEN and SYDVKM. The CDR3 length is 15 residues. The CDR3 sequence is CASSPQRDYNQPQHF. CDR3 bases: TGTGCCAGCAGTCCCCAACGGGACTACAATCAGCCCCAGCATTTT. The complete variable domain, with remaining parts taken from reference TRBV28 and TRBJ1-5, reads DVKVTQSSRYLVKRTGEKVFLECVQDMDHENMFWYRQDPGLGLRLIYFSYDVKMKEKGDIPEGYSVSREKKERFSLILESASTNQTSMYLCASSPQRDYNQPQHFGDGTRLSIL.

The chain uses TRBV9 and TRBJ2-5, with TRBD1 identical over 11 bases. CDR1 is SGDLS, CDR2 YYNGEE, per germline. The CDR3 sequence is 16 residues long. The V gene end was trimmed by 2 bases and the J gene end by 2 bases; junction bases not matched to a gene: 5. The CDR3 coding sequence is TGTGCCAGCAGCGTCACGGGACAGGGGGGACAAGAGACCCAGTACTTC. It codes for CASSVTGQGGQETQYF.

The chain employs TRBV3-1 (or the pseudogene TRBV3-2) and TRBJ2-7; a weak D match, TRBD1 (6 bases). There are 12 residues in the CDR3. Trimming removed 4 bases at V and 6 bases at J, with 10 bases between. Germline lookup yields CDR1 LGHDT and CDR2 YNNKEL (reference sequence). DNA for the CDR3: TGTGCCAGCAGCCCACAGGGTGGCGAGCAGTACTTC. This codes for CASSPQGGEQYF.

The V and J genes are TRBV7-6 and TRBJ1-1, with 8 bases matching TRBD1. J gave up 0 bases and V 4 bases, and 7 bases lay outside the gene matches. The CDR3 consists of 16 residues. Germline assignment: CDR1 SGHVS and CDR2 FNYEAQ. CDR3 protein: CASSSGQVDLNTEAFF. In nucleotides, the CDR3 is TGTGCCAGCAGCTCGGGACAGGTAGATCTGAACACTGAAGCTTTCTTT.